This TCR beta chain comes out of a study of technical replicates of blood from a handful of donors. The table came from immunoSEQ multiplex PCR; TCRdb's copy has only in-frame clones and leaves some out. The sample includes 68,000 or so clones, 95% to 97% of them seen just once. Germline-derived CDR1 and CDR2 are MNHNS and SASEGT. The CDR3 has 14 amino acids. V lost 6 bases to trimming and J lost 1 base; unmatched junction nucleotides: 3. Sequencing input: T cells isolated from PBMCs. V usage is TRBV6-1 and J usage is TRBJ1-5; 7 bases agree with TRBD1. The clonotype comes from a human donor in good health. CDR3 region: CASRTGVSNQPQHF. For the CDR3, the DNA is TGTGCCAGCAGAACAGGGGTGAGCAATCAGCCCCAGCATTTT.